One sample yielded the 15 T cell receptor beta chains listed below, sequenced in a study of blood T cell repertoires in COVID-19. Here immunoSEQ multiplex PCR was the method, and the copy in TCRdb shows in-frame clones only, minus some. The sample records around 300,000 clones, about 89% being singletons. The source material was peripheral blood. The receptors shown here come from a woman between 40 and 50 years old who had recovered from COVID-19.

This sequence joins TRBV19 and TRBJ1-1; perhaps TRBD1 as D (5 bases). From germline, CDR1 is LNHDA and CDR2 SQIVND (reference sequence). This CDR3 has 15 residues. Trimming left V 0 bases short and J 1 base short, with 9 bases between. CDR3 in amino acids: CASSIDRTTNTEAFF. The DNA of the CDR3 is TGTGCCAGTAGTATAGACCGGACAACGAACACTGAAGCTTTCTTT.

This rearrangement joins TRBV5-8 to TRBJ2-1, with 11 nucleotides matching TRBD2. Germline-derived CDR1 and CDR2 are SGHTS and YDEGEE. The CDR3 contains 16 residues. The trim removed 4 bases at V and 4 bases at J, leaving 7 bases unmatched. This CDR3 reads CASSVTGTSGYNEQFF. As DNA, the CDR3 is TGTGCCAGCAGCGTCACCGGGACTAGCGGTTACAATGAGCAGTTCTTC. The full variable domain, rest sourced from reference TRBV5-8 and TRBJ2-1, is EAGVTQSPTHLIKTRGQQATLRCSPISGHTSVYWYQQALGLGLQFLLWYDEGEERNRGNFPPRFSGRQFPNYSSELNVNALELEDSALYLCASSVTGTSGYNEQFFGPGTRLTVL.

The J gene is TRBJ2-1, the V gene TRBV6-1, with TRBD1 matching over 9 bases. Germline loops: CDR1 MNHNS, CDR2 SASEGT. This CDR3 is 16 amino acids long. After removal of 4 bases from V and 4 bases from J, the junction contained 8 bases not matched to a gene. The CDR3 nucleotides read TGTGCCAGCAGTGGGAGGTCGGGACAGGGTTACAATGAGCAGTTCTTC. This encodes CASSGRSGQGYNEQFF.

This clone was detected once. The V call is TRBV27, the J call TRBJ2-7; maybe TRBD1 (6 bases). Germline loops: CDR1 MNHEY, CDR2 SMNVEV (reference sequence). Trimming shortened V by 3 bases and J by 4 bases, and 13 bases separated the two germline ends. The CDR3 is made up of 14 amino acids. Here the CDR3 reads CASSFQPTGYEQYF. CDR3 nucleotide sequence: TGTGCCAGCAGTTTCCAACCGACAGGTTACGAGCAGTACTTC.

This clone was recorded once. The chain has TRBV14 and TRBJ2-5; 7 bases agree with TRBD1. Trimming cost V 1 base and J 4 bases; bases outside gene matches: 3. The CDR3 spans 14 residues. Germline CDR1 reads SGHDN; CDR2 reads FVKESK. CDR3 sequence reads: CASSQGYRGETQYF. The CDR3 nucleotides read TGTGCCAGCAGCCAAGGATACAGGGGAGAGACCCAGTACTTC.

The chain links TRBV7-3 to TRBJ2-7, with D perhaps TRBD1 (7 bases). V was trimmed by 5 bases and J by 3 bases, leaving 17 bases between them. CDR1 and CDR2 (germline): SGHTA, FQGTGA. CDR3 length equals 15 residues. The CDR3, as DNA: TGTGCCAGCAGCCCCCAGGGGCAGGGGGGCTACGAGCAGTACTTC. It yields the protein CASSPQGQGGYEQYF.

This sequence joins TRBV6-5 and TRBJ2-5, with a tentative D call TRBD2 (6 bases). This CDR3 contains 15 residues. V was trimmed by 2 bases and J by 1 base, leaving 11 bases between them. The germline CDR1 and CDR2 sequences are MNHEY and SVGAGI. The CDR3 DNA follows: TGTGCCAGCAGTTACAGTGGGCGGGGCCAAGAGACCCAGTACTTC. Protein: CASSYSGRGQETQYF.

CDR3 bases: TGTGCCAGTAGCCATGGGGCGGGAGGGGCAGATACGCAGTATTTT. This translates into CASSHGAGGADTQYF. The chain combines TRBV19 with TRBJ2-3, with 9 bases matching TRBD2. The CDR3 spans 15 residues. With 6 bases clipped from V and 4 bases from J, the junction kept 8 bases outside the gene matches. Germline V gene sequence: CDR1 LNHDA, CDR2 SQIVND (reference sequence).

The chain links TRBV9 to TRBJ1-3, with D possibly TRBD1 on 5 matching bases. Germline V CDR1 and CDR2: SGDLS, YYNGEE. The CDR3 totals 15 residues. Between the trimmed V and J ends, which lost 0 bases and 4 bases, there was a span of 11 bases. Written as DNA, the CDR3 is TGTGCCAGCAGCGTAGATGACAGAGGAGGAAACACCATATATTTT. Protein product: CASSVDDRGGNTIYF. The whole variable domain, filled in from reference TRBV9 and TRBJ1-3, reads DSGVTQTPKHLITATGQRVTLRCSPRSGDLSVYWYQQSLDQGLQFLIQYYNGEERAKGNILERFSAQQFPDLHSELNLSSLELGDSALYFCASSVDDRGGNTIYFGEGSWLTVV.

V usage is TRBV5-6 and J usage is TRBJ1-2; the D gene is possibly TRBD1 (6 bases). Trimming left V 3 bases short and J 3 bases short, with 9 bases between. The germline CDR1 and CDR2 sequences are SGHDT and YYEEEE. The CDR3 is 13 amino acids. The CDR3: CASSSGQHYGYTF. The CDR3 coding sequence is TGTGCCAGCAGCTCAGGACAGCACTATGGCTACACCTTC.

In DNA, the CDR3 is TGTGCCAGCAGGGGACAGGGGGCTGGAAACACCATATATTTT. Translation: CASRGQGAGNTIYF. The V gene is TRBV28, the J gene TRBJ1-3; 11 bases line up with TRBD1. CDR1 and CDR2 (germline): MDHEN, SYDVKM. V lost 6 bases, J lost 2 bases, and 0 bases stayed unmatched. The CDR3 extends over 14 amino acids.

V and J are TRBV5-6 and TRBJ1-2; 11 positions agree with TRBD1. CDR1 is SGHDT and CDR2 is YYEEEE in the germline V gene. Trimming removed 5 bases from V and 6 bases from J; junction bases left unmatched: 9. The CDR3 has 15 residues. The CDR3, as DNA: TGTGCCAGCAGACGGACAGGGGGCGTCGTGGATGGCTACACCTTC. Translation gives CASRRTGGVVDGYTF.

This clone has just one count. As DNA, the CDR3 is TGTGCCAGCAGCCCAAGAGGGCTCCAAGAGACCCAGTACTTC. Translated, it gives CASSPRGLQETQYF. The V call is TRBV7-8, the J call TRBJ2-5; D perhaps matches TRBD2 (5 bases). Trimming left V 5 bases short and J 1 base short, with 11 bases between. Germline V gene data show CDR1 as SGHVS and CDR2 as FQNEAQ. CDR3 size: 14 residues.

In this sample, this clone turned up once. The CDR3 is CASSRGLAGGTGELFF. In DNA form, the CDR3 reads TGTGCCAGCTCACGCGGACTAGCGGGAGGGACCGGGGAGCTGTTTTTT. The V gene is TRBV18, the J gene TRBJ2-2; 15 bases map to TRBD2. V lost 4 bases and J lost 5; bases outside the gene matches: 2. Germline V gives CDR1 KGHSH, CDR2 LQKENI. The CDR3 has 16 amino acids.

The chain carries TRBV2 and TRBJ2-5; no clear D gene. Trimming left V 3 bases short and J 2 bases short, with 10 bases between. Germline V lookup: CDR1 SNHLY, CDR2 FYNNEI. CDR3 length equals 14 residues. This chain's CDR3 is CASSERSNQETQYF. The CDR3 DNA reads TGTGCCAGCAGTGAGAGGTCAAATCAAGAGACCCAGTACTTC.